The 28 T cell receptor beta chains listed next were all sequenced from one sample in a study of Graves' ophthalmopathy and Graves' hyperthyroidism. As the template, RNA transcripts were used to amplify TCR beta CDR3 regions. Amplification began with first-round RT-PCR using HTBI primers, then second-round multiplex PCR was performed. TCRdb called the multiplex PCR reads again in MiXCR, with one record for every CDR3 protein. The table lists roughly 700,000 distinct CDR3 sequences, approximately 40% of them singletons. The sequenced material came from peripheral blood. These receptors came from an adult man with Graves' ophthalmopathy.

This rearrangement joins TRBV10-3 to TRBJ2-7, with 10 bases identical to TRBD1. Unmatched junction bases numbered 7, after V lost 10 bases and J lost 4 bases. There are 13 residues in the CDR3. The germline V gene encodes CDR1 ENHRY and CDR2 SYGVKD. CDR3 nucleotide sequence: TGTGCCAGCGGACAGGGGGGTCAGTACGAGCAGTACTTC. Encoded protein: CASGQGGQYEQYF.

The chain employs TRBV20-1 and TRBJ2-7; 11 bases match TRBD2. Germline assignment: CDR1 DFQATT and CDR2 SNEGSKA (reference sequence). V lost 4 bases to trimming and J lost 2 bases; unmatched junction nucleotides: 7. The CDR3 runs 15 residues. In nucleotides, the CDR3 is TGCAGTGCTACTGATAGCGGGAGGGCCACCTACGAGCAGTACTTC. Translating gives CSATDSGRATYEQYF.

The table lists this clonotype with many counts. V is TRBV12-3 or TRBV12-4 and J is TRBJ1-1; D uncertain. The CDR3 length is 11 residues. Trimming took 6 bases from V and 14 from J, leaving 16 bases between them. For the CDR3, the DNA is TGTGCCAGCAGGACCGGGCCCGCCGCCTTCTTT. Translating gives CASRTGPAAFF.

This clonotype was seen a few times. This sequence joins TRBV10-3 and TRBJ1-6; D ambiguous. This CDR3 spans 13 amino acids. Germline V gives CDR1 ENHRY, CDR2 SYGVKD. V was clipped by 2 bases and J by 6 bases, with 5 bases between them. The CDR3 sequence: CAISEGFNSPLHF. The DNA for the CDR3 is TGTGCCATCAGTGAGGGGTTTAATTCACCCCTCCACTTT.

The chain employs TRBV2 and TRBJ2-5; TRBD1 agrees at 9 bases. In germline, CDR1 is SNHLY, CDR2 FYNNEI. The ends lost 5 bases at V and 7 bases at J; junction bases unmatched: 8. This CDR3 region has 14 residues. In DNA form, the CDR3 reads TGTGCCAGCAGTAAGACAGGGGGTGCAGGGACCCAGTACTTC. Residues: CASSKTGGAGTQYF.

The sample holds many counts of this clonotype. The V gene is TRBV29-1, the J gene TRBJ1-1, with 9 bases identical to TRBD1. Germline lookup yields CDR1 SQVTM and CDR2 ANQGSEA. V was pared by 3 bases and J by 10 bases, with 9 bases of the junction left unmatched. There are 13 residues in the CDR3. The CDR3 DNA reads TGCAGCGTTGAGGCTGGACAGGGGCTAGGAGCTTTCTTT. Translation gives CSVEAGQGLGAFF.

This clonotype came up many times. This chain connects TRBV2 to TRBJ2-7; D might be TRBD2 (6 bases). In germline, CDR1 is SNHLY, CDR2 FYNNEI. V lost 6 bases and J lost 5, with 11 bases in between. This CDR3 region has 12 residues. Here the CDR3 reads CASSPGGHEQYF. For the CDR3, the DNA is TGTGCCAGCAGCCCCGGGGGACACGAGCAGTACTTC.

The chain links TRBV10-2 to TRBJ2-7, with D perhaps given as TRBD1 or TRBD2 (5 bases each). The CDR3 is 14 residues long. V gave up 4 bases and J gave up 7 bases, with 17 bases separating them. The germline V gene encodes CDR1 WSHSY and CDR2 SAAADI. The CDR3 nucleotides read TGCGCCAGCAGTGCCAGGGACCACCCGGGGGAGCAGTACTTC. Encoded protein: CASSARDHPGEQYF.

Note on this clonotype: A junction boundary mismatches the germline segment, possibly from a read error. The chain couples TRBV2 to TRBJ2-5; D gene uncertain. CDR1 and CDR2 (germline): SNHLY, FYNNEI. The CDR3 extends over 15 amino acids. The CDR3 loop reads CACSAQDTKQETQYF. CDR3 DNA sequence: TGTGCCTGCAGTGCTCAAGATACGAAACAAGAGACCCAGTACTTC.

This clonotype has a handful of counts. The rearrangement uses TRBV7-8 and TRBJ2-7; TRBD1 might be the D (5 bases). This CDR3 is 16 amino acids long. CDR1 is SGHVS and CDR2 is FQNEAQ in the germline V gene. Trimming took off 5 bases at V and 6 bases at J, with 23 bases between the two ends. The CDR3 loop is CASSPDLGQGKGEQYF. CDR3 sequence (DNA): TGTGCCAGCAGCCCTGACTTGGGTCAGGGTAAGGGCGAGCAGTACTTC.

Many counts were recorded for this clonotype. The rearrangement links TRBV7-9 to TRBJ1-1, with a weak D call TRBD1 (5 bases). The CDR3 runs 13 residues. V dropped 7 bases and J dropped 6 bases, with 15 bases sitting between them. Germline V gives CDR1 SEHNR, CDR2 FQNEAQ (reference sequence). CDR3 sequence: CASTSTWGAEAFF. The DNA of the CDR3 is TGTGCCAGCACCTCGACCTGGGGGGCTGAAGCTTTCTTT.

This clonotype appeared a few times. The genes are TRBV2 and TRBJ2-7; D remains unclear. The CDR3 length is 14 residues. Trimming pared 1 base from V and 6 bases from J, leaving 13 bases between. The germline CDR1 and CDR2 sequences are SNHLY and FYNNEI. Here the CDR3 DNA reads TGTGCCAGCAGTGAAGTGGTCGACGTGGGCGAGCAGTACTTC. This encodes CASSEVVDVGEQYF.

J is TRBJ1-3 and V is TRBV7-8; 7 nucleotides match TRBD1. CDR3 size: 19 residues. V gave up 5 bases and J gave up 0 bases; unmatched junction bases: 16. The germline CDR1 and CDR2 sequences are SGHVS and FQNEAQ. The CDR3 spells CASSKRSEGGSYSGNTIYF. CDR3 DNA sequence: TGTGCCAGCAGCAAAAGAAGTGAAGGGGGCAGTTACTCTGGAAACACCATATATTTT.

The V call is TRBV9, the J call TRBJ2-7; 9 bases map to TRBD2. CDR3 size: 15 residues. Trimming removed 0 bases from V and 1 base from J; junction bases left unmatched: 2. Per the germline V gene, CDR1 is SGDLS and CDR2 is YYNGEE. Here the CDR3 DNA reads TGTGCCAGCAGCGTAGGGCTAGCGGGGTCCTACGAGCAGTACTTC. The encoded protein is CASSVGLAGSYEQYF. The full variable domain, rest sourced from reference TRBV9 and TRBJ2-7, is DSGVTQTPKHLITATGQRVTLRCSPRSGDLSVYWYQQSLDQGLQFLIQYYNGEERAKGNILERFSAQQFPDLHSELNLSSLELGDSALYFCASSVGLAGSYEQYFGPGTRLTVT.

The chain uses TRBV29-1 and TRBJ2-7; a weak D match, TRBD1 (6 bases). The CDR3 length is 10 residues. Germline assignment: CDR1 SQVTM and CDR2 ANQGSEA. DNA of the CDR3: TGCAGTACAGGGTCGGAAGAGCAGTACTTC. As protein: CSTGSEEQYF.

The chain couples TRBV7-2 to TRBJ2-5; D gene ambiguous. Trimming took 5 bases from V and 4 from J, leaving 20 bases between them. This CDR3 has 16 amino acids. Per the germline V gene, CDR1 is SGHTA and CDR2 is FQGNSA. The CDR3 reads CASSQRAAGHRETQYF. For the CDR3, the DNA is TGTGCCAGCAGCCAAAGGGCAGCCGGGCACCGAGAGACCCAGTACTTC.

This clonotype came up many times. The chain is built from TRBV7-8 and TRBJ1-6; 10 bases map to TRBD1. The ends lost 5 bases at V and 9 bases at J; junction bases unmatched: 7. CDR3 size: 15 residues. Germline V gene data show CDR1 as SGHVS and CDR2 as FQNEAQ. CDR3 sequence: CASSPSRTGGSPLHF. CDR3 coding DNA: TGTGCCAGCAGCCCGTCCAGGACAGGGGGTTCACCCCTCCACTTT. The variable domain in full, completed from reference TRBV7-8 and TRBJ1-6, reads GAGVSQSPRYKVAKRGQDVALRCDPISGHVSLFWYQQALGQGPEFLTYFQNEAQLDKSGLPSDRFFAERPEGSVSTLKIQRTQQEDSAVYLCASSPSRTGGSPLHFGNGTRLTVT.

This clonotype was counted a single time. The chain uses TRBV12-3 or TRBV12-4 and TRBJ2-5, with 9 bases that match TRBD2. Unmatched junction bases numbered 3, after V lost 1 base and J lost 6 bases. The length of the CDR3 is 14 residues. CDR3 bases: TGTGCCAGCAGTTTAGGGGCGGGAGGGCAGACCCAGTACTTC. Translation gives CASSLGAGGQTQYF.

A single count supports this clonotype. The chain combines TRBV25-1 with TRBJ2-2; TRBD1 agrees at 9 bases. The germline gives CDR1 MGHDK, CDR2 SYGVNS. This CDR3 has 18 amino acids. V lost 5 bases to trimming and J lost 7 bases; unmatched junction nucleotides: 17. The CDR3 reads CASSLLYAETGGDGELFF. CDR3 coding DNA: TGTGCCAGCAGTTTATTATATGCGGAGACAGGGGGTGACGGGGAGCTGTTTTTT.

Remarks on this clonotype: This may be a read error, as it is one base from a much larger clone. This chain links TRBV7-2 with TRBJ2-7, with D possibly matching TRBD1 (6 bases). Germline assignment: CDR1 SGHTA and CDR2 FQGNSA. The CDR3 loop spans 13 amino acids. The CDR3 loop reads CASSAIQGHEQCF. The CDR3 DNA is TGTGCCAGCAGCGCGATACAGGGTCACGAGCAGTGCTTC.

The genes are TRBV28 and TRBJ1-1; D might be TRBD1 (6 bases). The germline V and J ends were trimmed by 2 bases and 7 bases, with 11 bases remaining between them. CDR3 length: 13 residues. Germline CDR1 is MDHEN and CDR2 is SYDVKM. The CDR3 nucleotides are TGTGCCAGCAGTTTAGCAGGGGAGTATGAAGCTTTCTTT. Its protein product is CASSLAGEYEAFF.

This clonotype was counted only a few times. The rearrangement uses TRBV29-1 and TRBJ1-2, with TRBD1 matching 8 bases. This CDR3 is 14 amino acids long. The trim removed 4 bases at V and 3 bases at J, leaving 7 bases unmatched. Germline V lookup: CDR1 SQVTM, CDR2 ANQGSEA. In nucleotides, the CDR3 is TGCAGCGTTGGCGGACAGGGTGCACACTATGGCTACACCTTC. Translated, it gives CSVGGQGAHYGYTF.

This rearrangement joins TRBV20-1 to TRBJ1-6; the D gene is possibly TRBD1 (6 bases). The CDR3 runs 16 residues. Germline CDR1 DFQATT, CDR2 SNEGSKA (reference sequence). V was trimmed by 0 bases and J by 0 bases, leaving 9 bases between them. The CDR3 DNA reads TGCAGTGCTAGAGATCAGGGGAGCTCCTATAATTCACCCCTCCACTTT. Translated, it gives CSARDQGSSYNSPLHF.

V gene TRBV28 combines with J gene TRBJ2-7, with D perhaps assigned TRBD1 or TRBD2 (6 bases each). Germline loops: CDR1 MDHEN, CDR2 SYDVKM. The CDR3 spans 12 residues. V was cut by 2 bases and J by 12 bases, with 14 bases left in between. CDR3 nucleotides: TGTGCCAGCAGTTTACTCAAGGGGGAGGTGTACTTC. Encoded protein: CASSLLKGEVYF.

The genes are TRBV29-1 and TRBJ1-2; 10 bases map to TRBD1. V trimming: 3 bases; J trimming: 5 bases; junction bases outside the gene matches: 6. The CDR3 covers 14 residues. Per germline, CDR1 SQVTM and CDR2 ANQGSEA. CDR3 sequence: CSVDYGTGAYGYTF. The CDR3 DNA follows: TGCAGCGTTGACTACGGGACAGGGGCATATGGCTACACCTTC.

The V and J genes are TRBV2 and TRBJ1-1; 7 nucleotides line up with TRBD1. This CDR3 spans 13 amino acids. Germline CDR1 and CDR2: SNHLY and FYNNEI. V gave up 7 bases and J gave up 5 bases; unmatched junction bases: 7. The CDR3 bases are TGTGCCAGCACCCCAGGGGGAAGAACTGAAGCTTTCTTT. Protein product: CASTPGGRTEAFF.

This clonotype has ten or more counts. The J gene is TRBJ1-3, the V gene TRBV7-6, with 8 bases that match TRBD1. The junction had 5 bases not matched to a gene; V was cut back by 4 bases and J by 0 bases. This CDR3 comprises 16 residues. Germline V gives CDR1 SGHVS, CDR2 FNYEAQ. The CDR3 DNA reads as TGTGCCAGCAGCTCCGGGACAGGCTCCTCTGGAAACACCATATATTTT. As protein: CASSSGTGSSGNTIYF.

This clonotype was counted only a few times. The chain employs TRBV6-6 and TRBJ1-6; tentative D call: TRBD1 (6 bases). Trimming took 7 bases from V and 5 from J, leaving 15 bases between them. The CDR3 consists of 15 residues. CDR1 is MNHNY, CDR2 SVGAGI, per germline (reference sequence). CDR3 region: CASTYARQDNSPLHF. The CDR3 DNA reads TGTGCCAGCACCTACGCTAGACAGGATAATTCACCCCTCCACTTT.